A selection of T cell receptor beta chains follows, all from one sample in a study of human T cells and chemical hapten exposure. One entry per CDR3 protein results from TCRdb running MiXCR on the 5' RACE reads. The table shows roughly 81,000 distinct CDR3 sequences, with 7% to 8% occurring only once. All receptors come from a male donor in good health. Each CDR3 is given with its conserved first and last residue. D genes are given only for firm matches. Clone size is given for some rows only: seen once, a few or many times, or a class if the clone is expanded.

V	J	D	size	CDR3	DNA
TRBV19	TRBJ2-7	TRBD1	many	CASSTGQGVYEQYF	TGTGCCAGTAGTACGGGACAGGGGGTCTACGAGCAGTACTTC
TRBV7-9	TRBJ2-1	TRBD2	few	CASSLGALAGVFNEQFF	TGTGCCAGCAGCTTAGGTGCCCTAGCGGGAGTTTTCAATGAGCAGTTCTTC
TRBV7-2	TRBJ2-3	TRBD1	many	CASSAQGALTDTQYF	TGTGCCAGCAGCGCACAGGGGGCGCTGACAGATACGCAGTATTTT
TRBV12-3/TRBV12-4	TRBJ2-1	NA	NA	CASSPGGGQGDEQFF	TGTGCCAGCAGTCCAGGGGGGGGTCAGGGGGATGAGCAGTTCTTC
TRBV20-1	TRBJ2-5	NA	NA	CGAREQIQETQYF	TGCGGTGCTAGAGAACAAATCCAAGAGACCCAGTACTTC
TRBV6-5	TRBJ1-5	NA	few	CASRYRAAGPGQPQHF	TGTGCCAGCAGGTACAGAGCAGCTGGGCCCGGTCAGCCCCAGCATTTT
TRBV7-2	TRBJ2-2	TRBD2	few	CASSTGLAVNTGELFF	TGTGCCAGCAGCACTGGACTAGCGGTGAACACCGGGGAGCTGTTTTTT
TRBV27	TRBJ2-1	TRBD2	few	CASSPISGASGSYRSSYNEQFF	TGTGCCAGCAGTCCAATTTCTGGTGCTAGCGGGAGTTACCGGAGCTCCTACAATGAGCAGTTCTTC
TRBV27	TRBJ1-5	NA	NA	CASSSQGPSRLPQHF	TGTGCCAGCAGTTCTCAGGGCCCCAGTAGGCTGCCCCAGCATTTT
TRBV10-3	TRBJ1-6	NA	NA	CAISERSAGYSPLHF	TGTGCCATCAGTGAGCGCTCTGCAGGGTATTCACCCCTCCACTTT
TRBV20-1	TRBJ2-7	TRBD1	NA	CSARRAGTGVPYEQYF	TGCAGTGCTAGACGCGCCGGGACAGGGGTTCCGTACGAGCAGTACTTC
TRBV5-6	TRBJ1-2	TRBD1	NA	CASSSGGRWNYGYTF	TGTGCCAGCAGCTCAGGGGGCCGGTGGAACTATGGCTACACCTTC
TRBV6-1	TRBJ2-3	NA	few	CASRDPTRAGTDTQYF	TGTGCCAGCAGGGACCCGACCCGGGCTGGGACAGATACGCAGTATTTT
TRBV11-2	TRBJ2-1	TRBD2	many	CASSLEASGRYNEQFF	TGTGCCAGCAGCTTAGAGGCTAGCGGGAGGTACAATGAGCAGTTCTTC
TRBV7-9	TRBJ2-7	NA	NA	CASSPSSGTSSEQYF	TGTGCCAGCAGTCCCTCCTCCGGGACATCATCCGAGCAGTACTTC
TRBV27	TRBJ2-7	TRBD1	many	CASSPPGTGNYEQYF	TGTGCCAGCAGTCCCCCGGGGACAGGGAACTACGAGCAGTACTTC
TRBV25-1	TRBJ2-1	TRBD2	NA	CASSERLTSGGDEQFF	TGTGCCAGCAGTGAAAGGTTGACTAGCGGAGGGGATGAGCAGTTCTTC
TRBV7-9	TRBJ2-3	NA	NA	CASSSRQGTDTQYF	TGTGCCAGCAGCTCTCGACAGGGCACAGATACGCAGTATTTT
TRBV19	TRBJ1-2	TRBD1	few	CASSPKAGQGTYGYTF	TGTGCCAGTAGCCCTAAAGCGGGACAGGGGACCTATGGCTACACCTTC
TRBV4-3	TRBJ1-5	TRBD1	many	CASSQETGGFGNQPQHF	TGCGCCAGCAGCCAAGAGACAGGGGGCTTCGGCAATCAGCCCCAGCATTTT
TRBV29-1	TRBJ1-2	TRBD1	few	CSVGTDRVNYGYTF	TGCAGCGTTGGAACGGACAGGGTCAATTATGGCTACACCTTC
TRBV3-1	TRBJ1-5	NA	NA	CASSPNRGGQPQHF	TGTGCCAGCAGCCCCAACAGAGGCGGCCAGCCCCAGCATTTT
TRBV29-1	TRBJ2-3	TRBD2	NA	CSVVFQGGYTQYF	TGCAGCGTTGTTTTCCAGGGAGGGTATACGCAGTATTTT
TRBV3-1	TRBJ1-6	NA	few	CASSQGLAGKHSPLHF	TGTGCCAGCAGCCAAGGTTTGGCCGGGAAACATTCACCCCTCCACTTT
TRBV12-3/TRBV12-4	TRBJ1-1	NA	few	CASSFQPGANTEAFF	TGTGCCAGCAGTTTTCAACCGGGCGCGAACACTGAAGCTTTCTTT
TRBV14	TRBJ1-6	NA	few	CASSQDLASSYNSPLHF	TGTGCCAGCAGCCAAGATCTCGCGAGCTCCTATAATTCACCCCTCCACTTT
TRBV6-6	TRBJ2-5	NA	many	CASSYSRGKQDETQYF	TGTGCCAGCAGTTACTCTAGGGGCAAACAGGACGAGACCCAGTACTTC
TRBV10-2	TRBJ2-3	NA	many	CASSEGDTQYF	TGCGCCAGCAGTGAAGGCGATACGCAGTATTTT
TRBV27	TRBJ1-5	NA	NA	CASRPLFGGNQPQHF	TGTGCCAGCAGGCCACTATTCGGGGGCAATCAGCCCCAGCATTTT
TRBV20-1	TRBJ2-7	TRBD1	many	CSASPITGTGVGTYEQYF	TGCAGTGCTAGCCCCATTACCGGGACAGGGGTGGGTACCTACGAGCAGTACTTC
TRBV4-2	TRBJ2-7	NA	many	CASSQDDGAQQYF	TGTGCCAGCAGCCAGGACGATGGCGCGCAGCAGTACTTC
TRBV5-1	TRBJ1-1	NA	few	CASSLAKMANTEAFF	TGCGCCAGCAGCTTGGCCAAGATGGCGAACACTGAAGCTTTCTTT
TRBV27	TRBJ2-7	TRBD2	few	CASSPYRLAGDYEQYF	TGTGCCAGCAGTCCCTATCGACTAGCGGGGGATTACGAGCAGTACTTC
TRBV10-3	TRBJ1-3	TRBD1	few	CAIRGTVTGNTIYF	TGTGCCATCAGAGGGACAGTAACAGGAAACACCATATATTTT
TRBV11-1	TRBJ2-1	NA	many	CASRYSRGPRNEQFF	TGTGCCAGCAGATACAGCCGGGGCCCGCGCAATGAGCAGTTCTTC
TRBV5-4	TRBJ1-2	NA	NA	CASSSPGALGNYGYTF	TGTGCCAGCAGTTCTCCAGGGGCCCTTGGGAACTATGGCTACACCTTC
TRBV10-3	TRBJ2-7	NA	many	CAISESILRQTYEQYF	TGTGCCATCAGTGAGTCGATTCTGCGGCAGACCTACGAGCAGTACTTC
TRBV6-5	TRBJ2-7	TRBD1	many	CASSLFKQGPEQYF	TGTGCCAGCAGTCTATTCAAACAGGGGCCCGAGCAGTACTTC
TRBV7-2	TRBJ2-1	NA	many	CASSLLGRYNEQFF	TGTGCCAGCAGCTTGTTGGGGAGGTACAATGAGCAGTTCTTC
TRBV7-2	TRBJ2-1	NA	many	CASSSRNSGEQFF	TGTGCCAGCAGCTCCCGGAATAGCGGTGAGCAGTTCTTC
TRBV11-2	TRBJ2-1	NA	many	CASSLGGSSYNEQFF	TGTGCCAGCAGCTTAGGGGGGAGCTCCTACAATGAGCAGTTCTTC
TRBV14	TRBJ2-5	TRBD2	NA	CASSPGTSGRIETQYF	TGTGCCAGCAGCCCTGGGACTAGCGGGAGAATAGAGACCCAGTACTTC